This entry features one TCR beta chain sequence. The same CDR3 is also encoded by other DNA sequences in this sample. Each of the donors was a healthy adult who was HIV-negative and had not had a recent acute infection or vaccination. Adult Caucasians living in Nashville, Tennessee made up all of the donors. This CDR3 is 14 amino acids long. Per germline, CDR1 LNHDA and CDR2 SQIVND (reference sequence). The V and J ends lost 4 bases and 2 bases, in that order; junction bases with no gene match: 3. Several immunoSEQ plates held equal portions of the genomic DNA taken from each subset. The authors' processing: Junction-only sequences without quality scores were provided by ImmunoSEQ, so filtering was different. The method was immunoSEQ multiplex PCR; TCRdb's version includes in-frame clones alone and lacks a portion of them. The V and J calls and clone size were taken over from that table, and D and trimming were inferred from the DNA. The top ten clones hold around 13% of a sample with fewer than 600,000 clones, roughly three quarters of them seen once.

The data originate from a study of shared clonotypes between healthy human individuals. This rearrangement joins TRBV19 to TRBJ1-2, with TRBD1 identical over 8 bases. The receptor's source is a woman between 40 and 50 years old in good health. Some clones in this sample may be carry-over from other donors' samples. Sequencing was performed on PBMCs. The CDR3 DNA is TGTGCCAGTAGTACTCAGGGGGCGAACTATGGCTACACCTTC. Its protein is CASSTQGANYGYTF. The full variable domain, in which reference TRBV19 and TRBJ1-2 provide the parts outside the CDR3, is DGGITQSPKYLFRKEGQNVTLSCEQNLNHDAMYWYRQDPGQGLRLIYYSQIVNDFQKGDIAEGYSVSREKKESFPLTVTSAQKNPTAFYLCASSTQGANYGYTFGSGTRLTVV.